This T cell receptor (beta chain) was sequenced during a study of T cell responses to AZD1222 COVID-19 vaccine. Findings and caveats of the study: Donors were largely white British and mainly female; clonal diversity was possibly underestimated.

The assay was immunoSEQ multiplex PCR, and TCRdb's table has in-frame clones only and misses some. Among some 96,000 clones listed, around 87% were seen once. Regarding this clone: Its antigen is as yet unknown.

V was shortened by 0 bases and J by 5 bases, with 15 bases between the two germline ends. Per the germline V gene, CDR1 is SGHRS and CDR2 is YFSETQ. This CDR3 is built from 15 residues. The V call is TRBV5-1, the J call TRBJ2-7; perhaps TRBD2 as D (7 bases). This sample comprised peripheral blood, obtained on day 0 of MenACWY control vaccination. The receptor was isolated from an adult in good health. The CDR3 here is CASSLGGGLFNEQYF. For the CDR3, the DNA is TGCGCCAGCAGCTTGGGCGGGGGCTTGTTCAACGAGCAGTACTTC.